The 10 T cell receptor beta chains presented below share a single source sample, sequenced in a study of cytomegalovirus exposure and HLA in healthy donors. This PCR relied on a set of 60 Vbeta primers and 13 Jbeta primers. This table comes from immunoSEQ multiplex PCR, and its TCRdb copy is limited to in-frame clones, with some not included. The sample lists some 150,000 clones, approximately 80% occurring once. Sequencing was performed on PBMCs. The origin of the receptors is a man aged 25 to 45 in good health and CMV-seropositive.

The chain uses TRBV9 and TRBJ2-4, with 10 bases fitting TRBD1. This CDR3 region has 16 residues. Germline V lookup: CDR1 SGDLS, CDR2 YYNGEE. Trimming removed 3 bases from V and 7 bases from J; junction bases left unmatched: 10. The CDR3 sequence is CASSEHGQGVMNIQYF. DNA for the CDR3: TGTGCCAGCAGCGAACACGGACAGGGGGTTATGAACATTCAGTACTTC. Drawing the rest from reference TRBV9 and TRBJ2-4, the complete variable domain is DSGVTQTPKHLITATGQRVTLRCSPRSGDLSVYWYQQSLDQGLQFLIQYYNGEERAKGNILERFSAQQFPDLHSELNLSSLELGDSALYFCASSEHGQGVMNIQYFGAGTRLSVL.

The V call is TRBV6-1, the J call TRBJ2-2; D gene ambiguous. This CDR3 is 15 amino acids long. V was trimmed by 7 bases and J by 0 bases, leaving 12 bases between them. Germline V lookup: CDR1 MNHNS, CDR2 SASEGT. CDR3 in amino acids: CASTGVLANTGELFF. CDR3 DNA sequence: TGTGCCAGCACCGGAGTACTGGCGAACACCGGGGAGCTGTTTTTT.

This clone was seen once. The chain carries TRBV7-2 and TRBJ2-3, with D possibly being TRBD1 (5 bases). In germline, CDR1 is SGHTA, CDR2 FQGNSA. CDR3 length: 17 residues. V was shortened by 2 bases and J by 4 bases, with 19 bases between the two germline ends. The CDR3 DNA follows: TGTGCCAGCAGCTTATACTCTTGGCAGGGTGGCCCAGATACGCAGTATTTT. Translation gives CASSLYSWQGGPDTQYF.

J is TRBJ1-2 and V is TRBV7-9; TRBD1 matches 11 bases. The junction had 5 bases not matched to a gene; V was cut back by 1 base and J by 10 bases. There are 14 residues in the CDR3. Per germline, CDR1 SEHNR and CDR2 FQNEAQ (reference sequence). The CDR3: CASSLVGTGGTYTF. The CDR3 DNA sequence: TGTGCCAGCAGCTTAGTTGGGACAGGGGGTACCTACACCTTC.

This chain uses TRBV9 with TRBJ2-3, with 7 positions matching TRBD2. The CDR3 extends over 15 amino acids. The V gene's germline CDR1 is SGDLS and CDR2 YYNGEE. Losses at the gene ends were 3 bases for V and 0 bases for J; bases not matched to a gene: 4. CDR3 amino acids: CASSAGGPSTDTQYF. CDR3 bases: TGTGCCAGCAGCGCGGGGGGACCTAGCACAGATACGCAGTATTTT. The complete variable domain, with remaining parts taken from reference TRBV9 and TRBJ2-3, reads DSGVTQTPKHLITATGQRVTLRCSPRSGDLSVYWYQQSLDQGLQFLIQYYNGEERAKGNILERFSAQQFPDLHSELNLSSLELGDSALYFCASSAGGPSTDTQYFGPGTRLTVL.

V is TRBV2 and J is TRBJ2-5, with 7 positions matching TRBD1. The end of the DNA is better explained by TRBJ2-7, so the J call may be wrong. In germline, CDR1 is SNHLY, CDR2 FYNNEI. This CDR3 is built from 12 residues. For the CDR3, the DNA is TGTGCCATTTGGGACAGTCTCTACGAGCAGTACTTC. Protein product: CAIWDSLYEQYF.

The CDR3 reads CAIRNSGGEADTQYF. The CDR3 bases are TGTGCCATCAGAAATAGCGGGGGGGAGGCAGATACGCAGTATTTT. The chain joins TRBV10-3 to TRBJ2-3, with 11 positions matching TRBD2. Germline CDR1 and CDR2: ENHRY and SYGVKD. The CDR3 sequence is 15 residues long. V trimming: 6 bases; J trimming: 4 bases; junction bases outside the gene matches: 6.

V and J are TRBV28 and TRBJ2-2; 7 bases map to TRBD2. This CDR3 is 15 amino acids long. Germline V gene sequence: CDR1 MDHEN, CDR2 SYDVKM. V lost 10 bases, J lost 3 bases, and 11 bases stayed unmatched. CDR3 nucleotide sequence: TGTGCCACCGATGCGGGGGTAGCTCACACCGGGGAGCTGTTTTTT. This gives the protein CATDAGVAHTGELFF. Combining the CDR3 with reference TRBV28 and TRBJ2-2 gives the whole variable domain DVKVTQSSRYLVKRTGEKVFLECVQDMDHENMFWYRQDPGLGLRLIYFSYDVKMKEKGDIPEGYSVSREKKERFSLILESASTNQTSMYLCATDAGVAHTGELFFGEGSRLTVL.

V usage is TRBV7-9 and J usage is TRBJ2-7; TRBD1 is a possible D gene (6 bases). This CDR3 is built from 14 residues. The germline CDR1 and CDR2 sequences are SEHNR and FQNEAQ (reference sequence). Trimming took 5 bases from V and 5 from J, leaving 16 bases between them. The CDR3 DNA reads as TGTGCCAGCAGCAAAAACAGGGCTGGCAACGAGCAGTACTTC. Amino acid sequence: CASSKNRAGNEQYF.

This clone was detected only a few times. This chain connects TRBV12-5 to TRBJ2-2, with 9 bases aligning to TRBD2. Germline-derived CDR1 and CDR2 are LGHNT and FRNRAP. The V and J ends lost 6 bases and 7 bases, in that order; junction bases with no gene match: 6. This CDR3 contains 14 residues. The CDR3 DNA reads as TGTGCTAGTGGGATTAGCGGGAGTGGCGGGGAGCTGTTTTTT. Encoded protein: CASGISGSGGELFF.